The text below deals with one T cell receptor beta chain. What it binds is not known. The PCR used 60 Vbeta and 13 Jbeta primers. Profiled with immunoSEQ multiplex PCR; TCRdb holds only in-frame clones, not every one. Among about 130,000 clones listed, 82% were seen once. This CDR3 region has 15 residues. The germline V and J ends were trimmed by 0 bases and 0 bases, with 9 bases remaining between them. Germline V gene lookup returns CDR1 SGDLS and CDR2 YYNGEE. The sample is drawn from a study of cytomegalovirus exposure and HLA in healthy donors. Findings of the study overall: Association of a missense DCLRE1C variant with TCR beta V- and J-gene trimming was reported in a later analysis.

This chain joins TRBV9 and TRBJ1-1; tentatively, D is TRBD1 (5 bases). The source is a boy aged 2 to 9 in good health and CMV-seronegative. Input material: PBMCs. The CDR3: CASSVGPGMNTEAFF. CDR3 bases: TGTGCCAGCAGCGTAGGCCCAGGGATGAACACTGAAGCTTTCTTT.